The 24 T cell receptor beta chains in this list originate from one sample, sequenced in a study of shared clonotypes between healthy human individuals. Repertoires were generated with immunoSEQ multiplex PCR, while TCRdb's copy carries only in-frame clones and drops some. This sample has millions of clones; roughly 94% occur once, and the top ten carry 0.85% to 1.3%. The naive CD8 population came from CD45RO-negative cells selected for CCR7, without terminally differentiated effector memory CD45RA+ cells. The sample taken for sequencing was naive CD8+ T cells sorted from blood. These receptors all stem from a man between 18 and 29 years old in good health.

The chain recombines TRBV4-1 with TRBJ2-3, with 9 positions matching TRBD1. Germline V gene sequence: CDR1 MGHRA, CDR2 YSYEKL. The V gene end was trimmed by 1 base and the J gene end by 0 bases; junction bases not matched to a gene: 8. CDR3 length equals 18 residues. CDR3 amino acids: CASSQVFPTGGSTDTQYF. In nucleotides, the CDR3 is TGCGCCAGCAGCCAAGTCTTCCCGACAGGGGGTAGCACAGATACGCAGTATTTT.

The chain recombines TRBV28 with TRBJ1-6; no clear D. From germline, CDR1 is MDHEN and CDR2 SYDVKM. V dropped 5 bases and J dropped 8 bases, with 10 bases sitting between them. The CDR3 spans 13 residues. The CDR3 coding sequence is TGTGCCAGCAGTCCCGCCTCCGATTCACCCCTCCACTTT. Translated, it gives CASSPASDSPLHF.

The rearrangement uses TRBV19 and TRBJ1-2; D possibly corresponds to TRBD1 (6 bases). Trimming left V 1 base short and J 6 bases short, with 12 bases between. This CDR3 contains 14 residues. The V gene's germline CDR1 is LNHDA and CDR2 SQIVND (reference sequence). The CDR3 coding sequence is TGTGCCAGTAGTATAGGGGCCGGACAGAATGGCTACACCTTC. Its translation is CASSIGAGQNGYTF. Combining the CDR3 with reference TRBV19 and TRBJ1-2 gives the whole variable domain DGGITQSPKYLFRKEGQNVTLSCEQNLNHDAMYWYRQDPGQGLRLIYYSQIVNDFQKGDIAEGYSVSREKKESFPLTVTSAQKNPTAFYLCASSIGAGQNGYTFGSGTRLTVV.

The CDR3, as DNA: TGTGCCAGCAGCTTCGCCTCAGGGGACGAGCAGTACTTC. Translating it yields CASSFASGDEQYF. The chain has TRBV5-6 and TRBJ2-7; D perhaps matches TRBD1 (6 bases). Germline-derived CDR1 and CDR2 are SGHDT and YYEEEE. The CDR3 sequence is 13 residues long. Between the trimmed V and J ends, which lost 2 bases and 5 bases, there was a span of 11 bases.

The J gene is TRBJ2-2, the V gene TRBV6-5; D ambiguous. This CDR3 is built from 14 residues. The V and J ends lost 0 bases and 7 bases respectively, with 9 bases between them. The germline V gene encodes CDR1 MNHEY and CDR2 SVGAGI. This CDR3 reads CASSYSELNGELFF. The CDR3, as DNA: TGTGCCAGCAGTTACTCAGAGTTGAACGGGGAGCTGTTTTTT.

This chain joins TRBV6-6 and TRBJ2-2, with D hard to call. Per germline, CDR1 MNHNY and CDR2 SVGAGI (reference sequence). The CDR3 has 16 amino acids. Trimming removed 4 bases from V and 0 bases from J, with 12 bases in between. Here the CDR3 reads CASSLLSGTNTGELFF. CDR3 in DNA: TGTGCCAGCAGTTTATTATCAGGAACGAACACCGGGGAGCTGTTTTTT.

The rearrangement links TRBV25-1 to TRBJ2-1, with TRBD1 identical over 11 bases. With V trimmed by 8 bases and J by 6 bases, 3 bases remained unmatched. Germline V gene data show CDR1 as MGHDK and CDR2 as SYGVNS. The CDR3 totals 13 residues. The CDR3 sequence: CASGQGARNEQFF. The CDR3 bases are TGTGCCAGCGGACAGGGGGCGCGCAATGAGCAGTTCTTC.

The chain links TRBV6-5 to TRBJ2-2; D is ambiguous. Germline V lookup: CDR1 MNHEY, CDR2 SVGAGI. V was trimmed by 0 bases and J by 7 bases, leaving 6 bases between them. This CDR3 contains 13 residues. The CDR3 reads CASSYSKYGELFF. DNA of the CDR3: TGTGCCAGCAGTTACTCGAAGTACGGGGAGCTGTTTTTT.

The chain employs TRBV11-3 and TRBJ2-7; D not certain. The length of the CDR3 is 13 residues. Germline V gene data show CDR1 as SGHNT and CDR2 as YENEEA. Trimming took off 2 bases at V and 3 bases at J, with 8 bases between the two ends. The CDR3 region is CASSLMGSYEQYF. CDR3 in DNA: TGTGCCAGCAGCTTAATGGGCAGCTACGAGCAGTACTTC.

V usage is TRBV6-5 and J usage is TRBJ1-2; D is ambiguous. V was trimmed by 6 bases and J by 3 bases, leaving 8 bases between them. CDR1 and CDR2 from the germline V gene are MNHEY and SVGAGI. This CDR3 comprises 12 residues. The CDR3 nucleotides are TGTGCCAGCAGCGGGGTTGACTATGGCTACACCTTC. Translation gives CASSGVDYGYTF.

This clone was counted a single time. V is TRBV10-1 and J is TRBJ2-7; 12 nucleotides line up with TRBD1. Trimming cost V 4 bases and J 3 bases; bases outside gene matches: 4. This CDR3 is 15 amino acids long. Per the germline V gene, CDR1 is WNHNN and CDR2 is SYGVQD (reference sequence). CDR3 protein: CASSGDRGLHYEQYF. Here the CDR3 DNA reads TGCGCCAGCAGTGGGGACAGGGGGCTCCACTACGAGCAGTACTTC.

This clone turned up a few times. The identical CDR3 is also encoded by other nucleotide sequences in the sample. The chain employs TRBV11-2 and TRBJ2-7; no definite D call. The CDR3 sequence is 13 residues long. The germline gives CDR1 SGHAT, CDR2 FQNNGV. Trimming removed 1 base from V and 2 bases from J, with 6 bases in between. The DNA of the CDR3 is TGTGCCAGCAGCTTAGGGCAGACCTACGAGCAGTACTTC. It translates to CASSLGQTYEQYF. Looking up the rest from reference TRBV11-2 and TRBJ2-7 gives the full variable domain: EAGVAQSPRYKIIEKRQSVAFWCNPISGHATLYWYQQILGQGPKLLIQFQNNGVVDDSQLPKDRFSAERLKGVDSTLKIQPAKLEDSAVYLCASSLGQTYEQYFGPGTRLTVT.

The chain employs TRBV9 and TRBJ2-5, with D possibly being TRBD2 (5 bases). From germline, CDR1 is SGDLS and CDR2 YYNGEE. Trimming cost V 1 base and J 0 bases, with 10 bases left between them. The CDR3 runs 15 residues. The DNA for the CDR3 is TGTGCCAGCAGCGTAACCGGGAACCACCAAGAGACCCAGTACTTC. Translating gives CASSVTGNHQETQYF.

This chain uses TRBV11-3 with TRBJ2-3; D unclear. Deletions cut 3 bases from V and 0 bases from J, with 4 bases between. This CDR3 has 13 residues. Germline values: CDR1 SGHNT, CDR2 YENEEA. This chain's CDR3 is CASSFLSTDTQYF. The DNA of the CDR3 is TGTGCCAGCAGCTTTCTCAGCACAGATACGCAGTATTTT. The full variable domain, in which reference TRBV11-3 and TRBJ2-3 provide the parts outside the CDR3, is EAGVVQSPRYKIIEKKQPVAFWCNPISGHNTLYWYLQNLGQGPELLIRYENEEAVDDSQLPKDRFSAERLKGVDSTLKIQPAELGDSAVYLCASSFLSTDTQYFGPGTRLTVL.

The chain joins TRBV7-8 to TRBJ2-7; D is perhaps TRBD2 (5 bases). Germline values: CDR1 SGHVS, CDR2 FQNEAQ. The germline V and J ends were trimmed by 2 bases and 6 bases, with 14 bases remaining between them. This CDR3 has 14 amino acids. CDR3 sequence reads: CASSLISGGSEQYF. The CDR3 bases are TGTGCCAGCAGCTTAATTAGTGGAGGAAGCGAGCAGTACTTC.

This rearrangement joins TRBV2 to TRBJ1-6; no clear D gene. CDR1 and CDR2 from the germline V gene are SNHLY and FYNNEI. The V end was cut by 8 bases, the J end by 7 bases, with 12 bases between. This CDR3 has 13 residues. The CDR3 region has the DNA TGTGCCAGCTTCCCGGGGTGGAATTCACCCCTCCACTTT. This encodes CASFPGWNSPLHF.

The genes are TRBV27 and TRBJ2-3, with 9 bases fitting TRBD2. The CDR3 has 15 amino acids. V trimming: 6 bases; J trimming: 1 base; junction bases outside the gene matches: 5. The germline gives CDR1 MNHEY, CDR2 SMNVEV (reference sequence). The CDR3 DNA is TGTGCCAGCAGGGGGGCTAGCGGGGGCACAGATACGCAGTATTTT. Encoded protein: CASRGASGGTDTQYF.

This chain connects TRBV5-1 to TRBJ2-2, with a weak D call TRBD1 (5 bases). Germline assignment: CDR1 SGHRS and CDR2 YFSETQ. CDR3 length: 15 amino acids. V lost 0 bases to trimming and J lost 2 bases, with 8 bases between them. CDR3 coding DNA: TGCGCCAGCAGCTTGGGGGGCTCTAACACCGGGGAGCTGTTTTTT. Its protein is CASSLGGSNTGELFF. The variable domain in full, with the rest retrieved from reference TRBV5-1 and TRBJ2-2, is KAGVTQTPRYLIKTRGQQVTLSCSPISGHRSVSWYQQTPGQGLQFLFEYFSETQRNKGNFPGRFSGRQFSNSRSEMNVSTLELGDSALYLCASSLGGSNTGELFFGEGSRLTVL.

The genes are TRBV2 and TRBJ1-1, with TRBD1 matching over 7 bases. CDR1 is SNHLY, CDR2 FYNNEI, per germline. Losses at the gene ends were 0 bases for V and 3 bases for J; bases not matched to a gene: 7. The CDR3 sequence is 16 residues long. CDR3 in amino acids: CASSEAPPGGYTEAFF. CDR3 DNA sequence: TGTGCCAGCAGTGAAGCGCCCCCAGGGGGATACACTGAAGCTTTCTTT.

V usage is TRBV7-9 and J usage is TRBJ2-2; D is undetermined. The V gene's germline CDR1 is SEHNR and CDR2 FQNEAQ (reference sequence). This CDR3 has 16 residues. V lost 5 bases and J lost 3, with 16 bases in between. The CDR3 nucleotides are TGTGCCAGCAGCCCACCCGAAACCCTGGACACCGGGGAGCTGTTTTTT. It specifies CASSPPETLDTGELFF.

The chain carries TRBV6-6 and TRBJ2-2; D gene unclear. The germline V and J ends were trimmed by 4 bases and 6 bases, with 12 bases remaining between them. CDR3 length equals 14 residues. Germline assignment: CDR1 MNHNY and CDR2 SVGAGI (reference sequence). CDR3 DNA: TGTGCCAGCAGTTCCGACGACGGCTCCGGGGAGCTGTTTTTT. It encodes CASSSDDGSGELFF.

V and J are TRBV5-6 and TRBJ1-1; 7 positions agree with TRBD1. V lost 2 bases and J lost 4; bases outside the gene matches: 5. In germline, CDR1 is SGHDT, CDR2 YYEEEE. CDR3 size: 14 residues. This CDR3 is CASSLETGSTEAFF. The CDR3 bases are TGTGCCAGCAGCTTAGAGACAGGGAGCACTGAAGCTTTCTTT.

The V and J genes are TRBV6-1 and TRBJ1-5; no reliable D call. The V gene lost 0 bases and the J gene lost 0 bases, with 9 bases spanning the gap. The CDR3 has 16 amino acids. From germline, CDR1 is MNHNS and CDR2 SASEGT. The CDR3: CASSEAAGYSNQPQHF. The CDR3 DNA reads as TGTGCCAGCAGTGAAGCCGCGGGGTATAGCAATCAGCCCCAGCATTTT.

V usage is TRBV5-4 and J usage is TRBJ2-7; no definite D call. The length of the CDR3 is 16 residues. The germline gives CDR1 SGHNT, CDR2 YYREEE (reference sequence). V dropped 2 bases and J dropped 0 bases, with 15 bases sitting between them. The DNA of the CDR3 is TGTGCCAGCAGCTTTGTCCCTATGACCGACTCCTACGAGCAGTACTTC. It translates to CASSFVPMTDSYEQYF. The variable domain in full, with the rest retrieved from reference TRBV5-4 and TRBJ2-7, is ETGVTQSPTHLIKTRGQQVTLRCSSQSGHNTVSWYQQALGQGPQFIFQYYREEENGRGNFPPRFSGLQFPNYSSELNVNALELDDSALYLCASSFVPMTDSYEQYFGPGTRLTVT.